This TCR beta chain was sequenced in a study of T cell repertoires in ileal Crohn's disease. Study-wide background: At surgery, approximately 33% of patients smoked, with median disease duration about eight years. From the surgical specimen's inflamed ileum, biopsies were taken as M0. Findings and caveats of the study: Compared with CD4 T cells, sorted CD8 cells carried more expanded clones.

On this clone itself: The antigen is undetermined.

Looked up from germline, CDR1 is LNHDA and CDR2 is SQIVND (reference sequence). The CDR3 runs 9 residues. TCRdb's copy holds only in-frame clones and misses some; the assay was immunoSEQ multiplex PCR. This table holds about 18,000 clones, about 70% found once. Stated time point: inflamed ileum from the surgical specimen. This chain joins TRBV19 and TRBJ1-5, with D uncertain. The origin of this receptor is an adult with Crohn's disease. Sequencing used ileal tissue. CDR3 nucleotides: TGTGTACGGATTCAGCCCCAGCATTTT. Translation gives CVRIQPQHF.